This T cell receptor (beta chain) was captured by sequencing in a study of OX40 agonist ivuxolimab in advanced cancers. Regarding the research as a whole: Ivuxolimab, which targeted the costimulatory receptor OX40 (CD134), was an agonistic, fully human IgG2 monoclonal antibody. The monotherapy dose-escalation portion (N = 52 patients) of the phase I ivuxolimab trial is reported in the paper. Among the roughly 50 dose-escalation patients, about 19 had hepatocellular carcinoma, roughly 15 melanoma, 9 renal cell carcinoma and 9 head and neck cancer. Patients were allowed to have had prior anti-PD-1, anti-PD-L1 or anti-CTLA-4 therapy, and approximately 40% of the dose-escalation patients had been treated with checkpoint inhibitors. A male proportion of roughly 80% and a mean age of around 60 years, ranging from about 20 to 79, were recorded for the dose-escalation cohort. Partial responses were achieved by three dose-escalation patients, of whom one had hepatocellular carcinoma and two had cutaneous melanoma. Intravenous ivuxolimab was administered to patients every 2 weeks at six dose levels: 0.01, 0.1, 0.3, 1.5, 3 and 10 mg/kg. The purpose of peripheral TCRbeta sequencing was to test whether ivuxolimab changed TCR sequence diversity and led to clonal T-cell expansion. The research as a whole found: The antigen specificity of the clonally expanded peripheral T cells was not determined. Clonal expansion of both CD4+ and CD8+ blood T cells was observed from baseline to week 6 at doses 0.1 to 3.0 mg/kg. Low levels of normalized T-cell clonal expansion were also shown by some nonresponding patients. In the 0.1-3.0 mg/kg groups, partial responders were among the patients with the lowest normalized peripheral clonal expansion, particularly in CD8+ T cells. After ivuxolimab, CD8+ T cells had more expanded clones than CD4+ T cells on average.

Genomic DNA was isolated from the sorted cells so that the TCRbeta CDR3 region could be sequenced. The immunoSEQ Assay was used for sequencing of TCRbeta CDR3 regions. TCRdb obtained this table from immuneACCESS and retained in-frame rearrangements with V and J assigned. These tables miss some clones; where compared with another copy, unresolved V genes account for less than half of the shortfall, and the remainder is unexplained. In all, the sample holds about 88,000 clones, and around 83% of those were seen once. 0.2% to 0.25% of the sample goes to the ten largest clones. The trial excluded patients who had a history of autoimmune disease or who were on systemic immunosuppression. Peripheral blood for TCR sequencing was collected from all dose cohorts at baseline, on cycle 4 day 1, and on cycle 7 day 1. The samples were drawn from a first-in-human, open-label, multicenter phase I dose-escalation trial of ivuxolimab. The trial enrolled adults with locally advanced or metastatic head and neck squamous cell, hepatocellular, melanoma or renal cell carcinoma. Before TCR sequencing, CD4+ T cells and CD8+ T cells from peripheral blood were sorted into separate populations.

Including cysteine and phenylalanine, the CDR3 has 14 amino acids. The CDR3 DNA has 42 bases and is translated from base 1. CDR1 and CDR2 were assigned from the germline V gene as SGDLS and YYNGEE. V ends up 0 bases short and J 8 bases short, with an unmatched junction base count of 5. This clone was detected ten times or more. Its antigen is not yet known. No per-base quality is available; no much larger clone lies one base away. Material: CD4+ or CD8+ T cells sorted from blood, obtained in a trial of the OX40 agonist ivuxolimab. This chain is built from TRBV9 and TRBJ1-2; TRBD1 aligns with 9 central bases. This clonotype originated in an adult with an advanced solid tumor such as melanoma, head and neck, liver or kidney cancer. The CDR3 is CASSVEDRGRGYTF. Read as DNA, the sequence is TGTGCCAGCAGCGTAGAGGACAGGGGTCGCGGCTACACCTTC. This CDR3, with the reference TRBV9 and TRBJ1-2 proteins standing in past its ends, gives the full variable domain DSGVTQTPKHLITATGQRVTLRCSPRSGDLSVYWYQQSLDQGLQFLIQYYNGEERAKGNILERFSAQQFPDLHSELNLSSLELGDSALYFCASSVEDRGRGYTFGSGTRLTVV.